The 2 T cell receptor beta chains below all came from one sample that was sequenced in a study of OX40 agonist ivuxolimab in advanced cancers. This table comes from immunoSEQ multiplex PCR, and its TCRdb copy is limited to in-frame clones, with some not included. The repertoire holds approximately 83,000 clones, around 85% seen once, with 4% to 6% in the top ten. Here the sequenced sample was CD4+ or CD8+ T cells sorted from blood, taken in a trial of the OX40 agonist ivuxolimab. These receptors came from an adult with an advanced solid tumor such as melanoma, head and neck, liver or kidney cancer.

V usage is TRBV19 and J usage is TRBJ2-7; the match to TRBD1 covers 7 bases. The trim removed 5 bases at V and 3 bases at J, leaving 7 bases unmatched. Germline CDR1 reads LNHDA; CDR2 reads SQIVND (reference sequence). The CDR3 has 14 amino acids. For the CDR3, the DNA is TGTGCCAGTAGTCCTCCAGGGGGTTTCTACGAGCAGTACTTC. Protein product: CASSPPGGFYEQYF.

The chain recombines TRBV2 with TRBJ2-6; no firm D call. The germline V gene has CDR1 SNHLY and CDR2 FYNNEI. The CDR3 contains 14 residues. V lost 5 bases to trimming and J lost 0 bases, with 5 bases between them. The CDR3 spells CASSQSSGANVLTF. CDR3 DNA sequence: TGTGCCAGCAGTCAGAGCTCTGGGGCCAACGTCCTGACTTTC. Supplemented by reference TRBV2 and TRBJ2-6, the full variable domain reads EPEVTQTPSHQVTQMGQEVILRCVPISNHLYFYWYRQILGQKVEFLVSFYNNEISEKSEIFDDQFSVERPDGSNFTLKIRSTKLEDSAMYFCASSQSSGANVLTFGAGSRLTVL.